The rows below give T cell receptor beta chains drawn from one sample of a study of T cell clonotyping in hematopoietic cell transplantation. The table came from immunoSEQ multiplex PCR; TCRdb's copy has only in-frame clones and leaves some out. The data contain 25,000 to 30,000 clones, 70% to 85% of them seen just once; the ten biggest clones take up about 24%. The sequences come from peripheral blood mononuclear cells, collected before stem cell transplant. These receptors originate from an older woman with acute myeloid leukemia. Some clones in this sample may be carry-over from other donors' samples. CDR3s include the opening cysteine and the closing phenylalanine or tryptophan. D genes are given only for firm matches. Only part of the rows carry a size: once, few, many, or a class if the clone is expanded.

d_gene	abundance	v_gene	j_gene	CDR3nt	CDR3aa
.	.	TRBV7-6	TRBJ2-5	TGTGCCAGCAGCTTCACGCAGGGGCAAGAGACCCAGTACTTC	CASSFTQGQETQYF
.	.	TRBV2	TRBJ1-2	TGTGCCAGATCCGTAGGGAACTATGGCTACACCTTC	CARSVGNYGYTF
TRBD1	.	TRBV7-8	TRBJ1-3	TGTGCCAGCAGCTTAAGGATACCGGGACAGGGGTCCGGAAACACCATATATTTT	CASSLRIPGQGSGNTIYF
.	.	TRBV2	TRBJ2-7	TGTGCCAGCGACCGTAGCGGACCCAAAAAATTGGGAGAGCAGTACTTC	CASDRSGPKKLGEQYF
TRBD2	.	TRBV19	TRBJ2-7	TGTGCCAGTAGTATCCAGCGGGGGGGCGCGTACGAGCAGTACTTC	CASSIQRGGAYEQYF
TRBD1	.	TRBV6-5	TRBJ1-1	TGTGCCAGCAGTTACACCGGGACAGCCGAAGCTTTCTTT	CASSYTGTAEAFF
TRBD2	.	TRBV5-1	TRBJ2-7	TGCGCCAGCAGCCCAAGCGGGGGTGCCTACGAGCAGTACTTC	CASSPSGGAYEQYF
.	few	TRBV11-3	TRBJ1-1	TGTGCCAGCAGCCCCGGGACGGTGAACACTGAAGCTTTCTTT	CASSPGTVNTEAFF
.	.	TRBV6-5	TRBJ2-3	TGTGCCAGCAGTTTGGGAGATACGCAGTATTTT	CASSLGDTQYF
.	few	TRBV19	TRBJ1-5	TGTGCCAGTAGTATAGACCACTCCACAGGATCCAATCAGCCCCAGCATTTT	CASSIDHSTGSNQPQHF
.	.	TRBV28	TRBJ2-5	TGTGCCAGCAGTCCCGCAACAGGGAGAGAGACCCAGTACTTC	CASSPATGRETQYF
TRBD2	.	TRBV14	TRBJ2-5	TGTGCCAGCAGCCGACTAGCGGGAGCTGAGACCCAGTACTTC	CASSRLAGAETQYF
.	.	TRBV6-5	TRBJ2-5	TGTGCCAGCAGTTACGTGGGAGGGGGCCAAGAGACCCAGTACTTC	CASSYVGGGQETQYF
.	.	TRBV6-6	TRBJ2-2	TGTGCCAGCAGTTACTCGAGTCAAGGGGAGCTGTTTTTT	CASSYSSQGELFF
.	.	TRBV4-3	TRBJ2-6	TGCGCCAGCAGCCAAGATCAGACGGCAGGGGCCAACGTCCTGACTTTC	CASSQDQTAGANVLTF
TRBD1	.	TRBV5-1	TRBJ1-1	TGCGCCAGCAGCAGAAAACAGGGGGCCGGGACTGAAGCTTTCTTT	CASSRKQGAGTEAFF
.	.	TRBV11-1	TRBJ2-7	TGTGCCAGCAGCTTAAGGGGAAAGGCGGGGAGCTACGAGCAGTACTTC	CASSLRGKAGSYEQYF
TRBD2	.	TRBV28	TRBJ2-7	TGTGCCAGCAGTTTCGGTAAGCGGGATCTTGGCTACGAGCAGTACTTC	CASSFGKRDLGYEQYF
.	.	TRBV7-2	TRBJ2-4	TGTGCCAGCAGCGGGGGGGGCAGCTTAAACATTCAGTACTTC	CASSGGGSLNIQYF
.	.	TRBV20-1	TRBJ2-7	TGCAGTGCTAGCCGGGGGTACGAGCAGTACTTC	CSASRGYEQYF
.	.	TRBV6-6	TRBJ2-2	TGTGCCAGCAGTACTTACTTTAACACCGGGGAGCTGTTTTTT	CASSTYFNTGELFF
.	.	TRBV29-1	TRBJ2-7	TGCAGCGCCGGGGACGGTTGGGTCGAGCAGTACTTC	CSAGDGWVEQYF
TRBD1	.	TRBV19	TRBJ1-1	TGTGCCAGTAGTATTAGGGGGCCCACTGAAGCTTTCTTT	CASSIRGPTEAFF
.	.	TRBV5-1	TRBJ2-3	TGCGCCAGCAGCTGGGGGAACACAGATACGCAGTATTTT	CASSWGNTDTQYF
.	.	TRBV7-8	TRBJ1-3	TGTGCCAGCAGCTTGGCGGACCCCCTCCGACTAACCCCAAACACCATATATTTT	CASSLADPLRLTPNTIYF
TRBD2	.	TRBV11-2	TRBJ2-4	TGTGCCAGCAGCTTACCCGGACTAGCGGGCGCTAACATTCAGTACTTC	CASSLPGLAGANIQYF
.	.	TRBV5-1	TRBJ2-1	TGCGCCAGCAGCTCACCGGGATCTCTCCGATCGGGGTTCTTC	CASSSPGSLRSGFF
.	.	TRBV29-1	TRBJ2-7	TGCAGCGCTGTAGTGCCGGGCTCCCAGGGGCAGTACTTC	CSAVVPGSQGQYF
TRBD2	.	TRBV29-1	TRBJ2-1	TGCAGCGTTGAACTAGCGGGGGGAGTTGAGCAGTTCTTC	CSVELAGGVEQFF
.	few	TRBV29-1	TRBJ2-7	TGCAGCGCCCGGACGGTCGGTCACGAGCAGTACTTC	CSARTVGHEQYF
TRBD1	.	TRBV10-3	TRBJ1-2	TGTGCCATCCGACAGGGGGCCTTTGAGAACTATGGCTACACCTTC	CAIRQGAFENYGYTF
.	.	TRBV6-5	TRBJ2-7	TGTGCCAGCAGTTACTCCCACGAGCAGTACTTC	CASSYSHEQYF
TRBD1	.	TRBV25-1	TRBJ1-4	TGTGCCAGCAGTGAAGACAGGGCCTATGCAACTAATGAAAAACTGTTTTTT	CASSEDRAYATNEKLFF
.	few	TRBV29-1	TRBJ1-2	TGCAGCGTTGATCTTGGGGAGCGTGGCTATGGCTACACCTTC	CSVDLGERGYGYTF
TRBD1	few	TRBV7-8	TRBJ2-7	TGTGCCAGCAGCTTCCGGGACAGGGCTAACGAGCAGTACTTC	CASSFRDRANEQYF
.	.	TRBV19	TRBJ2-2	TGTGCCAGTAGCCTGGGTGGGGCCGGGGAGCTGTTTTTT	CASSLGGAGELFF
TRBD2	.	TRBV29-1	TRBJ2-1	TGCAGCGTTGAAGAAGACGGGACTAGCGGGAGGGATTGGGATGAGCAGTTCTTC	CSVEEDGTSGRDWDEQFF
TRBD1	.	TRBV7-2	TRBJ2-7	TGTGCCAGCAGCCGGGACAGGGCCAACGAGCAGTACTTC	CASSRDRANEQYF
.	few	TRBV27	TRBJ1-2	TGTGCCAGCAGCACCTCCCCTTCCAGCTACACCTTC	CASSTSPSSYTF
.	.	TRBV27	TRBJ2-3	TGTGCCAGCAGTTTACCAGATACGCAGTATTTT	CASSLPDTQYF
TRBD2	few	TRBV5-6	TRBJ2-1	TGTGCCAGCAGCGGCGGGACTAGCGGGGGGGCCAGTGAGCAGTTCTTC	CASSGGTSGGASEQFF
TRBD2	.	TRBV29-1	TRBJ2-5	TGCAGCACCTCTCGGGGAGGGATAGAGACCCAGTACTTC	CSTSRGGIETQYF
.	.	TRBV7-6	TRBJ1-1	TGTGCCAGCAGCTTGGGTTCGTCAGGGAACACTGAAGCTTTCTTT	CASSLGSSGNTEAFF
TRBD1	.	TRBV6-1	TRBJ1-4	TGTGCCAGCAGTGAAAGGACAGGGACAACTAATGAAAAACTGTTTTTT	CASSERTGTTNEKLFF
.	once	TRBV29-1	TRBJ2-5	TGCAGCGTGACACAGGGAGGGGAGGAGACCCAGTACTTC	CSVTQGGEETQYF
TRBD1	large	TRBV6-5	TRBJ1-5	TGTGCCAGCAGTTGGGACAGGACTCAGCCCCAGCATTTT	CASSWDRTQPQHF
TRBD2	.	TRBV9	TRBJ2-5	TGTGCCAGCAGCCCCGGGACTAGCGAAGAGACCCAGTACTTC	CASSPGTSEETQYF
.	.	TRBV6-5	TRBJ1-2	TGTGCCAGCAGTTATGAGGGGAGCTATGGCTACACCTTC	CASSYEGSYGYTF
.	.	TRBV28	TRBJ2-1	TGTGCCATCGCGGACGGGCGGTCGGGGGTCTTC	CAIADGRSGVF
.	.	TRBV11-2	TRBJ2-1	TGTGCCAGCAGCCTTTCGACAGGCCCCAATGAGCAGTTCTTC	CASSLSTGPNEQFF